This T cell receptor beta chain comes out of a study of blood T cell repertoires in COVID-19. Clones were read by immunoSEQ multiplex PCR, and TCRdb kept only the in-frame ones, dropping some. The data hold about 27,000 clones, with roughly 85% observed a single time. The germline CDR1 and CDR2 sequences are LNHDA and SQIVND (reference sequence). The CDR3 has 15 amino acids. The trim removed 4 bases at V and 7 bases at J, leaving 10 bases unmatched. The V and J genes are TRBV19 and TRBJ2-5; 9 nucleotides align to TRBD1. The clonotype comes from a woman in her fifties or sixties with active COVID-19. Sequencing was carried out using peripheral blood. CDR3 protein: CASSTKQGARRTQYF. In DNA, the CDR3 is TGTGCCAGTAGTACTAAACAGGGGGCGCGAAGGACCCAGTACTTC.